This T cell receptor (beta chain) derives from a study of T-cell reconstitution after alpha-beta-depleted transplantation in children. Molecular barcoding with unique molecular identifiers was used for the TCRbeta library. TCRdb re-derived calls from the PCR reads in MiXCR, one entry per CDR3 protein. Here the sample spans hundreds of thousands of distinct CDR3 sequences, roughly 18% being singletons. The trim removed 7 bases at V and 4 bases at J, leaving 12 bases unmatched. Germline V lookup: CDR1 MNHEY, CDR2 SMNVEV (reference sequence). The CDR3 is 15 residues long. The sample here was PBMCs from the stem cell graft donor, taken from the stem cell graft. This receptor was obtained from a human donor who donated a stem cell graft to a child with acute lymphoblastic leukemia. V gene TRBV27 combines with J gene TRBJ2-5; TRBD2 agrees at 7 bases. The CDR3 nucleotides read TGTGCCAGCATGGGTAGCGGGTATGGAGTAGAGACCCAGTACTTC. Amino acids: CASMGSGYGVETQYF.